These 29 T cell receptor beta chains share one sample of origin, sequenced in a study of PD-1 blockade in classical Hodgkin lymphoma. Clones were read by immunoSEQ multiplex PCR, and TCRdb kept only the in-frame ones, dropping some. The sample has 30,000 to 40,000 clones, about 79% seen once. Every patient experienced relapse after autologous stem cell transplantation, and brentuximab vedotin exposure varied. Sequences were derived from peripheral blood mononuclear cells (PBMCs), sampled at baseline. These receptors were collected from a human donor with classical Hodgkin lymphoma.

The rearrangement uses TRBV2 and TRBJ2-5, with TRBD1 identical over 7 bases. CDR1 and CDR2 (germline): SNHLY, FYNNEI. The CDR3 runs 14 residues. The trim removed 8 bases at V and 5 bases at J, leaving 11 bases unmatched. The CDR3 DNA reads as TGTGCCAGCGCACCAACAGGGGTATGGGAGACCCAGTACTTC. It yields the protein CASAPTGVWETQYF.

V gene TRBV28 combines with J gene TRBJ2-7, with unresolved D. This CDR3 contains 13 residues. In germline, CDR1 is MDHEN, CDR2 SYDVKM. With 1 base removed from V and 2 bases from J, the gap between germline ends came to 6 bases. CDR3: CASSLSGPYEQYF. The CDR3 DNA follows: TGTGCCAGCAGTTTATCGGGCCCCTACGAGCAGTACTTC.

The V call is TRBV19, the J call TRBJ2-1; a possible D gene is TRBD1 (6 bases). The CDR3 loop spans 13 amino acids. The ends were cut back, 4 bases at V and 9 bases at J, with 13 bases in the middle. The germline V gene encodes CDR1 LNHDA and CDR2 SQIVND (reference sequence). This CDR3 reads CASSTYREGEQFF. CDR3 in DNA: TGTGCCAGTAGTACCTACAGGGAAGGTGAGCAGTTCTTC.

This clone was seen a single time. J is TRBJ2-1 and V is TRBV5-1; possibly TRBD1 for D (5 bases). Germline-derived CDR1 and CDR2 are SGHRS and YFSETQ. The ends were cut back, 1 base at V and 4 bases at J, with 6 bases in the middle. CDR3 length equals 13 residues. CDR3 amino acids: CASSLQGYNEQFF. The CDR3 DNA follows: TGCGCCAGCAGCTTGCAGGGATACAATGAGCAGTTCTTC.

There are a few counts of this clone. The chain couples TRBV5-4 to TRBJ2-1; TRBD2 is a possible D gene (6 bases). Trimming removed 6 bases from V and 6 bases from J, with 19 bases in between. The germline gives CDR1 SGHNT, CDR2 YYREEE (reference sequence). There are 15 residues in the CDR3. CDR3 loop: CASTEPGLRRNEQFF. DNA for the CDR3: TGTGCCAGCACCGAACCGGGACTTAGGCGCAATGAGCAGTTCTTC.

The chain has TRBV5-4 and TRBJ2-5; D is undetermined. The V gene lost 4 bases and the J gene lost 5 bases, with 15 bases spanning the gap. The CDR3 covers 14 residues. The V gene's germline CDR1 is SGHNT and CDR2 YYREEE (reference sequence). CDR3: CASSVRPGGETQYF. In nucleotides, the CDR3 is TGTGCCAGCAGCGTGAGACCCGGTGGGGAGACCCAGTACTTC. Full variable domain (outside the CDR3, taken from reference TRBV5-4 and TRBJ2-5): ETGVTQSPTHLIKTRGQQVTLRCSSQSGHNTVSWYQQALGQGPQFIFQYYREEENGRGNFPPRFSGLQFPNYSSELNVNALELDDSALYLCASSVRPGGETQYFGPGTRLLVL.

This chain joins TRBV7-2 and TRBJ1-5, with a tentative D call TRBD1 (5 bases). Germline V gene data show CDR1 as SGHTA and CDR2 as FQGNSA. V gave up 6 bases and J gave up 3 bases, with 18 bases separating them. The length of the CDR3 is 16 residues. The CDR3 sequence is CASSLVGGGNNQPQHF. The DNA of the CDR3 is TGTGCCAGCAGTTTGGTCGGTGGGGGAAACAATCAGCCCCAGCATTTT.

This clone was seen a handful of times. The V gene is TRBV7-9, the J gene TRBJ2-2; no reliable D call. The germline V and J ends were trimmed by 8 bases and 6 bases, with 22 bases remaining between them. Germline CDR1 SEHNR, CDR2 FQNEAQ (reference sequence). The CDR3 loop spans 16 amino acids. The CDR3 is CASGPPFIGYPGELFF. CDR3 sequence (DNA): TGTGCCAGCGGACCGCCGTTTATAGGGTATCCCGGGGAGCTGTTTTTT.

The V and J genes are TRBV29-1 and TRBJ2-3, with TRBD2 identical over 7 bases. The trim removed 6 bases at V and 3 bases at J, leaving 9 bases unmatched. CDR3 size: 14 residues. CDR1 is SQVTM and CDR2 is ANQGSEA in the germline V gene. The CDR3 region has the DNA TGCAGCGTCGACCCCCAGCGGGAAACAGATACGCAGTATTTT. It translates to CSVDPQRETDTQYF.

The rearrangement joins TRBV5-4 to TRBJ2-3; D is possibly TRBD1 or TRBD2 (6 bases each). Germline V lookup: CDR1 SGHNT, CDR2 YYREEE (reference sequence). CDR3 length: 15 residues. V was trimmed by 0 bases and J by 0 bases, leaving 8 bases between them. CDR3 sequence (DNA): TGTGCCAGCAGCTTGGAAGGGGGGAGCACAGATACGCAGTATTTT. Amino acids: CASSLEGGSTDTQYF.

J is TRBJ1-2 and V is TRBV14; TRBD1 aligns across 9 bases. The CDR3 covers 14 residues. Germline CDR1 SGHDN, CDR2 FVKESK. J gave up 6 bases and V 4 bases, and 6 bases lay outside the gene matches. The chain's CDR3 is CASSPTGGPHGYTF. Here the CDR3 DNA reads TGTGCCAGCAGCCCGACAGGGGGACCGCATGGCTACACCTTC.

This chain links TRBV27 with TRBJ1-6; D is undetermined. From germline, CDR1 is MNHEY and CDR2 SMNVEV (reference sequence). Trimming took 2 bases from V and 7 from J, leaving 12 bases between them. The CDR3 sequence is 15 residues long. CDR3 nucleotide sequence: TGTGCCAGCAGTTTAGAGAACAGCGCGAATTCACCCCTCCACTTT. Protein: CASSLENSANSPLHF.

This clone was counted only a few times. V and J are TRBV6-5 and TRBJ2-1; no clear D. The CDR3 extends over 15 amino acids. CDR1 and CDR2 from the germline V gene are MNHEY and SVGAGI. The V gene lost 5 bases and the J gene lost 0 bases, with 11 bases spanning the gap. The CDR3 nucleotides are TGTGCCAGCAGTAGCCGGTTAGTCTCCTACAATGAGCAGTTCTTC. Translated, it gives CASSSRLVSYNEQFF.

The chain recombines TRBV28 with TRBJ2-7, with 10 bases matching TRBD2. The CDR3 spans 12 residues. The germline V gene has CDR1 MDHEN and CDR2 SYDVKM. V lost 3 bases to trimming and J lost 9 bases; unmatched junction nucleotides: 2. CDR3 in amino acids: CASSFGLAAQYF. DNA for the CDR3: TGTGCCAGCAGTTTCGGACTAGCGGCGCAGTACTTC.

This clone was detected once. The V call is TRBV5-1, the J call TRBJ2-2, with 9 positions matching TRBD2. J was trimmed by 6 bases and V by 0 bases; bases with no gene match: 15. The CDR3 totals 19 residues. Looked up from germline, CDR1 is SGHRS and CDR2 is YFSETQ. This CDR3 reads CASSLALVGLAGRSGELFF. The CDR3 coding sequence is TGCGCCAGCAGCTTGGCCCTAGTGGGGCTAGCGGGGCGATCCGGGGAGCTGTTTTTT.

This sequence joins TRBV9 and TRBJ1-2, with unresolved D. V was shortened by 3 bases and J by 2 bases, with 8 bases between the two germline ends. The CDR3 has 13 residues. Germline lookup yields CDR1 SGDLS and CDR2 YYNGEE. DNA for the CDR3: TGTGCCAGCAGCGCTCGGGAAAACTATGGCTACACCTTC. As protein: CASSARENYGYTF.

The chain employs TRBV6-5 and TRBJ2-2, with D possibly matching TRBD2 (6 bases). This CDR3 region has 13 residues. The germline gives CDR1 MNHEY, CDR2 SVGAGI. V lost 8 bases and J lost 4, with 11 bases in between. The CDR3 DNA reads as TGTGCCAGCCGACAGACTAGCACCGGGGAGCTGTTTTTT. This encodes CASRQTSTGELFF.

The CDR3 sequence is CASSERGGQLNEKLFF. The CDR3 DNA follows: TGTGCCAGCAGCGAGCGAGGAGGACAGCTTAATGAAAAACTGTTTTTT. The chain couples TRBV9 to TRBJ1-4; D is possibly TRBD1 (6 bases). The germline V and J ends were trimmed by 3 bases and 4 bases, with 16 bases remaining between them. The CDR3 contains 16 residues. Germline assignment: CDR1 SGDLS and CDR2 YYNGEE.

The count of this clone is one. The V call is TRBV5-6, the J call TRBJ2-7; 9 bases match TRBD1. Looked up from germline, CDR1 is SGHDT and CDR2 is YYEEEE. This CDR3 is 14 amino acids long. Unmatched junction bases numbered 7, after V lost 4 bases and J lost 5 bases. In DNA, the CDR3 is TGTGCCAGCAGCCCCGGGACAGGGTGGGACGAGCAGTACTTC. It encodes CASSPGTGWDEQYF. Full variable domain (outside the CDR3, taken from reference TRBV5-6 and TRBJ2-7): DAGVTQSPTHLIKTRGQQVTLRCSPKSGHDTVSWYQQALGQGPQFIFQYYEEEERQRGNFPDRFSGHQFPNYSSELNVNALLLGDSALYLCASSPGTGWDEQYFGPGTRLTVT.

DNA for the CDR3: TGTGCCAGCAGCCAAGGAGGACAGAGCTATGGCTACACCTTC. Its protein product is CASSQGGQSYGYTF. The chain combines TRBV16 with TRBJ1-2, with D perhaps matching TRBD1 (6 bases). CDR3 length: 14 residues. The V gene lost 2 bases and the J gene lost 4 bases, with 11 bases spanning the gap. Germline V gives CDR1 KGHSY, CDR2 FQNENV.

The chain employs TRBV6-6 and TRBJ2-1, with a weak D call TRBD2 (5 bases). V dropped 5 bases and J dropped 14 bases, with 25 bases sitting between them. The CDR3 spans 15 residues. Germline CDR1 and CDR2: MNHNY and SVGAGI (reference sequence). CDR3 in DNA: TGTGCCAGCAGTCCTGGAGGATCGCGGCCTCTGGACGAGTTCTTC. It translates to CASSPGGSRPLDEFF.

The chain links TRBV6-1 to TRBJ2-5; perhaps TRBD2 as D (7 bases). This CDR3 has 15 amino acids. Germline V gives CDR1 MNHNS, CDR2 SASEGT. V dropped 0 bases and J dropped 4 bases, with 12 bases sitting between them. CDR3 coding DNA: TGTGCCAGCAGTGAAGCTTGGGGGGGGCGAGAGACCCAGTACTTC. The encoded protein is CASSEAWGGRETQYF.

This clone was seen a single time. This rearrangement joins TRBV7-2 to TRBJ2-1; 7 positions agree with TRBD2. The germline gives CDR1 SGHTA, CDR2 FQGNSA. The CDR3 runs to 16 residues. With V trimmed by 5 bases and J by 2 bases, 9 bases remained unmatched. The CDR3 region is CASSLTGGTTYNEQFF. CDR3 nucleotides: TGTGCCAGCAGCCTCACCGGAGGGACTACCTACAATGAGCAGTTCTTC. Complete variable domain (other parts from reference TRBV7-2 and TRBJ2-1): GAGVSQSPSNKVTEKGKDVELRCDPISGHTALYWYRQSLGQGLEFLIYFQGNSAPDKSGLPSDRFSAERTGGSVSTLTIQRTQQEDSAVYLCASSLTGGTTYNEQFFGPGTRLTVL.

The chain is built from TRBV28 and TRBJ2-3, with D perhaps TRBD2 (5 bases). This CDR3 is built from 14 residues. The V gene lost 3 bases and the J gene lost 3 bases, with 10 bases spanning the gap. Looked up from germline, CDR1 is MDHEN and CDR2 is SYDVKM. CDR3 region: CASSFSTGTDTQYF. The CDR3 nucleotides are TGTGCCAGCAGTTTCTCGACGGGGACAGATACGCAGTATTTT.

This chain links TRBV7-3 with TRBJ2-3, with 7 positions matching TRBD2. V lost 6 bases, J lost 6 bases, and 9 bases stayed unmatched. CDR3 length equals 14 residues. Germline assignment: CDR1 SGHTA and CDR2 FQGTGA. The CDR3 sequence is CASSKAGKLDTQYF. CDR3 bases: TGTGCCAGCAGTAAAGCGGGAAAGTTGGATACGCAGTATTTT. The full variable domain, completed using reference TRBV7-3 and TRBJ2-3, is GAGVSQTPSNKVTEKGKYVELRCDPISGHTALYWYRQSLGQGPEFLIYFQGTGAADDSGLPNDRFFAVRPEGSVSTLKIQRTERGDSAVYLCASSKAGKLDTQYFGPGTRLTVL.

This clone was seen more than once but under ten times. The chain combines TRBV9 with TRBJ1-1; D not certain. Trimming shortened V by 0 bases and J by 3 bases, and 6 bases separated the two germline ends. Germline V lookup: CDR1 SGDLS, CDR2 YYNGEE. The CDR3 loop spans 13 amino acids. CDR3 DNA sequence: TGTGCCAGCAGCGTAGGGTTGGACACTGAAGCTTTCTTT. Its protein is CASSVGLDTEAFF.

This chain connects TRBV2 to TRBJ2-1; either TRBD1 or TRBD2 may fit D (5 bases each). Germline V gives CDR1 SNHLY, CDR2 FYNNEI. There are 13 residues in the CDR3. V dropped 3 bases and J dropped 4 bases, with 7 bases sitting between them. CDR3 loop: CASSEGTYNEQFF. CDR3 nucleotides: TGTGCCAGCAGTGAGGGGACGTACAATGAGCAGTTCTTC.

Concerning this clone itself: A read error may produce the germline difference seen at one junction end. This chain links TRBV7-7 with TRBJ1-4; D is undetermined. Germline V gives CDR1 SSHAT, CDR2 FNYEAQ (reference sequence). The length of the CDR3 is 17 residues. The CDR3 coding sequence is TGTGCTAGCAGCCTTCCCACGACCAGTCCCCATAATGAAAAACTGTTTTTT. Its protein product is CASSLPTTSPHNEKLFF.

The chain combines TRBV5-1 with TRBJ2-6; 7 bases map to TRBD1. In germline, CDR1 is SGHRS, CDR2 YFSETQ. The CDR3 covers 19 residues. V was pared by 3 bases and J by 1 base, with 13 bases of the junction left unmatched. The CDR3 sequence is CASSSSRDSSPSGANVLTF. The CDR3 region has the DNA TGCGCCAGCAGCTCGTCTCGGGACAGTTCTCCTTCTGGGGCCAACGTCCTGACTTTC. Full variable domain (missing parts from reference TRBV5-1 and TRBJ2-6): KAGVTQTPRYLIKTRGQQVTLSCSPISGHRSVSWYQQTPGQGLQFLFEYFSETQRNKGNFPGRFSGRQFSNSRSEMNVSTLELGDSALYLCASSSSRDSSPSGANVLTFGAGSRLTVL.